These 15 T cell receptor beta chains came from one sample sequenced in a study of regulatory T cells in long-lasting Graves disease. The TCR beta library used iRepertoire HTBI primers with Arm-PCR amplification of CDR3. TCRdb redid the calling of the multiplex PCR reads with MiXCR, one entry per CDR3 protein. The sample lists roughly 260,000 distinct CDR3 sequences, about 17% occurring once. Noted time point: newly diagnosed GD, antithyroid drugs for less than 3 months. After RNA was extracted from PBMCs, the TCR library was made from it. This same sample was also taken into another study, of T cells in Graves' hyperthyroidism and ophthalmopathy.

Source: peripheral blood mononuclear cells (PBMCs), taken at new diagnosis, from a patient treated with antithyroid drugs. Receptor source: a woman between 25 and 40 years old with Graves disease.

The table lists this clonotype with many counts. J is TRBJ1-2 and V is TRBV4-1, with 7 bases fitting TRBD1. The CDR3 totals 16 residues. Germline-derived CDR1 and CDR2 are MGHRA and YSYEKL. V shed 2 bases and J 3 bases; nucleotides not matched to a gene: 9. DNA of the CDR3: TGCGCCAGCAGCCAAAGAACAGGGGTCGGGGACTATGGCTACACCTTC. Amino acids: CASSQRTGVGDYGYTF.

This clonotype was found a few times. This chain links TRBV7-2 with TRBJ1-2; possibly TRBD1 for D (5 bases). CDR1 is SGHTA, CDR2 FQGNSA, per germline. The CDR3 covers 16 residues. The ends were cut back, 5 bases at V and 7 bases at J, with 23 bases in the middle. In DNA form, the CDR3 reads TGTGCCAGCAGCCCCCGCCGGGGGGGGGGGGGAGTTGGCTACACCTTC. Encoded protein: CASSPRRGGGGVGYTF.

This clonotype showed up many times. This rearrangement joins TRBV7-9 to TRBJ2-3; TRBD2 is a possible D gene (5 bases). V was pared by 3 bases and J by 5 bases, with 12 bases between. CDR3 length: 14 amino acids. The germline V gene has CDR1 SEHNR and CDR2 FQNEAQ (reference sequence). CDR3 loop: CASSFYPGIDTQYF. CDR3 coding DNA: TGTGCCAGCAGCTTTTACCCGGGAATAGATACGCAGTATTTT.

Of note for this clonotype: A much larger clone is a single base away; this may be a read error. The chain couples TRBV6-1 to TRBJ1-1; D is unclear. V lost 7 bases and J 1 base, leaving 10 bases between the germline ends. The CDR3 sequence is 13 residues long. CDR1 and CDR2 (germline): MNHNS, SASEGT. The CDR3 loop is CASNPDENTEAFF. CDR3 in DNA: TGTGCCAGCAACCCGGACGAGAACACTGAAGCTTTCTTT.

This clonotype has a count of ten or more. The chain recombines TRBV7-9 with TRBJ1-2; no definite D call. Germline V gives CDR1 SEHNR, CDR2 FQNEAQ (reference sequence). Trimming removed 5 bases at V and 6 bases at J, with 10 bases between. This CDR3 spans 12 amino acids. CDR3 bases: TGTGCCAGCAGCGCCCAGGAGCATGGCTACACCTTC. Its translation is CASSAQEHGYTF.

This clonotype has at least ten counts. The V gene is TRBV7-2, the J gene TRBJ1-1; D not certain. CDR1 is SGHTA, CDR2 FQGNSA, per germline. The length of the CDR3 is 14 residues. The ends were cut back, 5 bases at V and 2 bases at J, with 12 bases in the middle. The CDR3 DNA follows: TGTGCCAGCAGCCCCAGGAGTCTTAACACTGAAGCTTTCTTT. Its protein is CASSPRSLNTEAFF.

This clonotype was recorded many times. The genes are TRBV6-2 or TRBV6-3 and TRBJ1-1, with TRBD1 matching over 8 bases. Germline CDR1 reads MNHEY; CDR2 reads SVGEGT. With V trimmed by 5 bases and J by 5 bases, 4 bases remained unmatched. This CDR3 spans 13 amino acids. The CDR3 DNA follows: TGTGCCAGCAGTGAACAGGGGGGTACTGAAGCTTTCTTT. Protein product: CASSEQGGTEAFF.

This clonotype was detected only a few times. V usage is TRBV9 and J usage is TRBJ1-1; D ambiguous. V lost 0 bases and J lost 2, with 8 bases in between. The CDR3 has 14 amino acids. The germline gives CDR1 SGDLS, CDR2 YYNGEE. CDR3 loop: CASSVATHNTEAFF. CDR3 in DNA: TGTGCCAGCAGCGTAGCTACACATAACACTGAAGCTTTCTTT. Full variable domain (outside the CDR3, taken from reference TRBV9 and TRBJ1-1): DSGVTQTPKHLITATGQRVTLRCSPRSGDLSVYWYQQSLDQGLQFLIQYYNGEERAKGNILERFSAQQFPDLHSELNLSSLELGDSALYFCASSVATHNTEAFFGQGTRLTVV.

At least ten counts were recorded for this clonotype. The V gene is TRBV5-1, the J gene TRBJ2-2; weak D call: TRBD1 (6 bases). The CDR3 has 14 residues. CDR1 and CDR2 from the germline V gene are SGHRS and YFSETQ. The V and J ends lost 4 bases and 4 bases respectively, with 11 bases between them. In DNA form, the CDR3 reads TGCGCCAGCAGCCCGGGACATAGCACCGGGGAGCTGTTTTTT. Residues: CASSPGHSTGELFF. The variable domain in full, completed from reference TRBV5-1 and TRBJ2-2, reads KAGVTQTPRYLIKTRGQQVTLSCSPISGHRSVSWYQQTPGQGLQFLFEYFSETQRNKGNFPGRFSGRQFSNSRSEMNVSTLELGDSALYLCASSPGHSTGELFFGEGSRLTVL.

This clonotype was counted at least ten times. The chain is built from TRBV12-3 or TRBV12-4 and TRBJ2-1; 8 bases are shared with TRBD1. V trimming: 6 bases; J trimming: 11 bases; junction bases outside the gene matches: 6. This CDR3 contains 12 residues. CDR3 DNA: TGTGCCAGCAGCCCGGACAGGGCGAAGCAGTTCTTC. Encoded protein: CASSPDRAKQFF.

Notes on this clonotype: Possible read error: a much larger clone is one base away. The gene calls are TRBV4-2 and TRBJ1-4, with 8 bases matching TRBD1. Germline V lookup: CDR1 LGHNA, CDR2 YNFKEQ. The CDR3 has 15 residues. The CDR3, as DNA: TGTGCCAGCATCCAACCCGACAGGGGAGATGAAAAACTGTTTTTT. This encodes CASIQPDRGDEKLFF.

Ten or more counts support this clonotype. The chain is built from TRBV10-2 and TRBJ2-3, with 8 bases matching TRBD2. This CDR3 is 15 amino acids long. CDR1 WSHSY and CDR2 SAAADI come from the germline V gene. V shed 8 bases, J shed 1 base, and the junction held 8 bases outside the gene matches. For the CDR3, the DNA is TGCGCCAGCTCCGAAGATAGCGGGGGCACAGATACGCAGTATTTT. Its protein product is CASSEDSGGTDTQYF.

This clonotype was found a few times. The chain combines TRBV6-1 with TRBJ2-1; a weak D match, TRBD2 (7 bases). Germline CDR1 MNHNS, CDR2 SASEGT. The V end lost 6 bases, the J end lost 4 bases, and 13 bases lay between the germline ends. The CDR3 extends over 14 amino acids. The CDR3 spells CASRLGGPYNEQFF. DNA for the CDR3: TGTGCCAGCAGGCTGGGGGGGCCATACAATGAGCAGTTCTTC.

This clonotype was observed many times. The chain carries TRBV2 and TRBJ2-5; the match to TRBD2 covers 9 bases. J lost 5 bases, V lost 6 bases, and 7 bases had no gene match. CDR1 and CDR2 from the germline V gene are SNHLY and FYNNEI. The CDR3 spans 14 residues. DNA for the CDR3: TGTGCCAGCAGGGGCGGACTAGCGATGGAGACCCAGTACTTC. It yields the protein CASRGGLAMETQYF.

V is TRBV19 and J is TRBJ1-5; 7 bases map to TRBD1. The CDR3 is 15 residues long. Germline V gives CDR1 LNHDA, CDR2 SQIVND (reference sequence). V trimming: 4 bases; J trimming: 9 bases; junction bases outside the gene matches: 12. CDR3 DNA sequence: TGTGCCAGTAGTAGCGGACAGGCCCGGAATTTGCCCCAGCATTTT. It specifies CASSSGQARNLPQHF.